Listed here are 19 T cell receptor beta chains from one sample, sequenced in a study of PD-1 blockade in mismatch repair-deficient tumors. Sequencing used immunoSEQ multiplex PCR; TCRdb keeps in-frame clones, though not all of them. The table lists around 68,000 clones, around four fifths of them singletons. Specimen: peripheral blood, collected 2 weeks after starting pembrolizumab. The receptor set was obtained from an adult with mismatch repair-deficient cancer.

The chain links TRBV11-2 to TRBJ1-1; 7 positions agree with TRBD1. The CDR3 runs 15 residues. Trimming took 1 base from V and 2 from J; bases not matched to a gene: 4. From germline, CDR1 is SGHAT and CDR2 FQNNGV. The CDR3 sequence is CASSLVWDRNTEAFF. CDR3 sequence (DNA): TGTGCCAGCAGCTTAGTGTGGGACAGAAACACTGAAGCTTTCTTT.

The chain's CDR3 is CASSPMLAGANTGELFF. The CDR3 DNA reads TGCGCCAGCAGCCCGATGCTAGCGGGCGCGAACACCGGGGAGCTGTTTTTT. The gene calls are TRBV5-1 and TRBJ2-2; 8 nucleotides line up with TRBD2. CDR1 SGHRS and CDR2 YFSETQ come from the germline V gene. Trimming at V came to 4 bases and at J to 0 bases, leaving 8 bases not matched to a gene. The CDR3 has 17 amino acids.

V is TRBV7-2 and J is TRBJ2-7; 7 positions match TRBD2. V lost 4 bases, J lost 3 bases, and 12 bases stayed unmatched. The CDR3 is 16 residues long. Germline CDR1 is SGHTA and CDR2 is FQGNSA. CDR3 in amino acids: CASSSNGGDQIYEQYF. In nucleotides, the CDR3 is TGTGCCAGCAGCTCCAATGGGGGGGATCAAATCTACGAGCAGTACTTC.

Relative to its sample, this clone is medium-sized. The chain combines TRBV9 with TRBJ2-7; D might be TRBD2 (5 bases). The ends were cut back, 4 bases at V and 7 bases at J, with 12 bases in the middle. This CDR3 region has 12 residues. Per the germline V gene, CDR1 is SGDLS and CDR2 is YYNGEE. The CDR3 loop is CASSHSTGEQYF. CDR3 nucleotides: TGTGCCAGCAGCCACTCCACGGGGGAGCAGTACTTC.

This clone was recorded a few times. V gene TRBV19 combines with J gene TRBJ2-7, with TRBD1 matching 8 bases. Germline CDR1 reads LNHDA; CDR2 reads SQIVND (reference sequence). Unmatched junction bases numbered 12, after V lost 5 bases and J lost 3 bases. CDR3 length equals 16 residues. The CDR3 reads CASSPLDRGDYYEQYF. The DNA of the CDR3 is TGTGCCAGTAGTCCCCTAGACAGGGGAGATTACTACGAGCAGTACTTC.

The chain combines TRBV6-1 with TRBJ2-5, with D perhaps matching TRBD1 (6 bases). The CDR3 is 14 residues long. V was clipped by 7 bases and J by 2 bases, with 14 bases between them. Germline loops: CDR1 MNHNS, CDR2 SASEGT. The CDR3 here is CASKTGQQQETQYF. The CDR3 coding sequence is TGTGCCAGCAAAACCGGACAGCAACAAGAGACCCAGTACTTC.

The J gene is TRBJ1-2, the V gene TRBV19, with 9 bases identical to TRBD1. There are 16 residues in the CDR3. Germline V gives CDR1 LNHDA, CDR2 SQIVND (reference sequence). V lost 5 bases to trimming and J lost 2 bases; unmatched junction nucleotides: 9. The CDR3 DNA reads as TGTGCCAGTAGTGCTGACGGGACAGGGAGAAACTATGGCTACACCTTC. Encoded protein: CASSADGTGRNYGYTF.

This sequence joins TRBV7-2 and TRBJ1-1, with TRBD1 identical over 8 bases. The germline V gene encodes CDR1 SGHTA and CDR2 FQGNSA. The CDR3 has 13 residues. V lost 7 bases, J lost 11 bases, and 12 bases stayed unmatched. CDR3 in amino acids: CASTIRQGSEAFF. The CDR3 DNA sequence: TGTGCCAGCACTATTCGACAGGGGTCGGAGGCTTTCTTT.

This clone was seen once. CDR3 bases: TGTGCCTGGAAACCCGGGACTAGCGCCAAGCAGGAGTTCTTC. Its translation is CAWKPGTSAKQEFF. The gene calls are TRBV30 and TRBJ2-1, with TRBD2 matching 10 bases. There are 14 residues in the CDR3. With V trimmed by 4 bases and J by 14 bases, 14 bases remained unmatched. The V gene's germline CDR1 is GTSNPN and CDR2 SVGIG (reference sequence).

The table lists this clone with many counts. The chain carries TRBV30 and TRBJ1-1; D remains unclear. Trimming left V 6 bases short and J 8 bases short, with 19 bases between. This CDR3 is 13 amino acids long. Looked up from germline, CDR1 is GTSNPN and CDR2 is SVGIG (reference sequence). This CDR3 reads CACVDGRSWEAFF. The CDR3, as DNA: TGTGCCTGCGTAGACGGGCGCTCGTGGGAAGCTTTCTTT.

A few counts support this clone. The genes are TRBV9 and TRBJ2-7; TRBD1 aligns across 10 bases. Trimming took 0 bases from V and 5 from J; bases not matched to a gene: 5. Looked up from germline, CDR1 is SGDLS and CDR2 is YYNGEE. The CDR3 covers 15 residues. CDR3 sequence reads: CASSVGGTGAHEQYF. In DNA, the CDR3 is TGTGCCAGCAGCGTAGGAGGGACAGGGGCCCACGAGCAGTACTTC.

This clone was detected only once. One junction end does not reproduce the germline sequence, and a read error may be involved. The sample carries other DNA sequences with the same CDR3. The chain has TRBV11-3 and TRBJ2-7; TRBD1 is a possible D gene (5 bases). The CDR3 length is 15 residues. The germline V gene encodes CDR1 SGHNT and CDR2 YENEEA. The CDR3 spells CASSLARWGGHEQYF. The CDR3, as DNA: TGTGCCAGCAGCTTAGCTCGCTGGGGCGGCCACGAGCAATACTTC.

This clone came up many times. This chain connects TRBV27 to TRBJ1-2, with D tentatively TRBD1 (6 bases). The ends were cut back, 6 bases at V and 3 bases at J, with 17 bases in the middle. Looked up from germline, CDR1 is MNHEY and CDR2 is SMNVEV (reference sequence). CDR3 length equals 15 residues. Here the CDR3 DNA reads TGTGCCAGCAGCCCACTCCGACAGGTGCACTATGGCTACACCTTC. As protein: CASSPLRQVHYGYTF.

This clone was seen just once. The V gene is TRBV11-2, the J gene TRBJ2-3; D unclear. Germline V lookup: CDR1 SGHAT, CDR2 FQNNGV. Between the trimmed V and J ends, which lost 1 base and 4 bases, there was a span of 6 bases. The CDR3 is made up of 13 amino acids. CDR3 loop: CASSLGVADTQYF. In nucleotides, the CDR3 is TGTGCCAGCAGCTTAGGGGTTGCAGATACGCAGTATTTT.

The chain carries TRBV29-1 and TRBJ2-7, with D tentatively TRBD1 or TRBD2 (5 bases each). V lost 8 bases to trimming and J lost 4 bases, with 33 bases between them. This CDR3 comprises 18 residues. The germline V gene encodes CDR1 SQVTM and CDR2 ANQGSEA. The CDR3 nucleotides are TGCAGCTCTCGTAGGGGTTTTGGTGCGGGCCCCCCGCCATACGAGCAGTACTTC. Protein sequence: CSSRRGFGAGPPPYEQYF.

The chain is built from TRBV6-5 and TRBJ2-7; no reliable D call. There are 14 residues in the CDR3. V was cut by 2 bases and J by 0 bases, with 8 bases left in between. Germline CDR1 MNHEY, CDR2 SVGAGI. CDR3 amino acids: CASSYTPPSYEQYF. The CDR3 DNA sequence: TGTGCCAGCAGTTACACTCCCCCCTCCTACGAGCAGTACTTC.

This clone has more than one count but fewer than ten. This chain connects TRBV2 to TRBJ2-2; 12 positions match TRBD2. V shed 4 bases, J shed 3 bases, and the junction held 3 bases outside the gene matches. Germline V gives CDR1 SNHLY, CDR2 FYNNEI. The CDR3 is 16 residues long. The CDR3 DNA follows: TGTGCCAGCAGTGCGACTAGCGGGAGTTACACCGGGGAGCTGTTTTTT. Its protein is CASSATSGSYTGELFF.

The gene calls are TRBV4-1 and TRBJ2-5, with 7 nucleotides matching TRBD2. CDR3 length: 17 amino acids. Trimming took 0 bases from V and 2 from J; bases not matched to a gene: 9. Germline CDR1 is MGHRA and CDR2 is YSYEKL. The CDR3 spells CASSQDLGGTKQETQYF. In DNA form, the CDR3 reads TGCGCCAGCAGCCAAGATCTTGGAGGGACTAAACAAGAGACCCAGTACTTC.

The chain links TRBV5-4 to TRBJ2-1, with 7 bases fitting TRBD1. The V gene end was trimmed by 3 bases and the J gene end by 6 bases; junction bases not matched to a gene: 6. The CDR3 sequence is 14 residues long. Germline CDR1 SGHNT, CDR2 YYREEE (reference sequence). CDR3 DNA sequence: TGTGCCAGCAGCTGGGGGACAGAACTCAATGAGCAGTTCTTC. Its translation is CASSWGTELNEQFF.